This record concerns one T cell receptor beta chain sequence. Other DNA sequences in this specimen translate into the identical CDR3. The germline V and J ends were trimmed by 1 base and 2 bases, with 11 bases remaining between them. CDR3 size: 15 residues. Germline loops: CDR1 LNHDA, CDR2 SQIVND (reference sequence). The data derive from a study of cytomegalovirus exposure and HLA in healthy donors. Primers: 60 Vbeta forward and 13 Jbeta reverse. Profiled with immunoSEQ multiplex PCR; TCRdb holds only in-frame clones, not every one. Altogether over 200,000 clones are present, just under 85% being singletons, with the ten largest covering about 0.58%.

The chain is built from TRBV19 and TRBJ1-1, with D possibly being TRBD1 (6 bases). Sequencing used PBMCs. This sequence originates from a woman aged 40 to 50 in good health and CMV-seronegative. CDR3 region: CASSIGHRANTEAFF. The CDR3 nucleotides read TGTGCCAGTAGTATAGGACACAGGGCTAACACTGAAGCTTTCTTT. Based on the CDR3 plus reference TRBV19 and TRBJ1-1, the full variable domain is DGGITQSPKYLFRKEGQNVTLSCEQNLNHDAMYWYRQDPGQGLRLIYYSQIVNDFQKGDIAEGYSVSREKKESFPLTVTSAQKNPTAFYLCASSIGHRANTEAFFGQGTRLTVV.